Following are 21 T cell receptor beta chains from one sample sequenced in a study of blood T cell repertoires in COVID-19. The assay was immunoSEQ multiplex PCR, and TCRdb's table has in-frame clones only and misses some. The sample lists a few hundred thousand clones, around 90% seen once, with less than 8.5% in the top ten. Sequenced: peripheral blood. These receptors all come from a woman between 70 and 85 years old with active or convalescent COVID-19.

This clone was seen only once. This rearrangement joins TRBV4-3 to TRBJ1-2; 7 bases match TRBD1. CDR1 and CDR2 from the germline V gene are LGHNA and YSLEER. Unmatched junction bases numbered 8, after V lost 4 bases and J lost 3 bases. The CDR3 sequence is 15 residues long. Here the CDR3 DNA reads TGCGCCAGCAGCCTGGGACAGATTCCTGACTATGGCTACACCTTC. Translation gives CASSLGQIPDYGYTF.

The chain has TRBV7-3 and TRBJ1-4, with TRBD1 as a possible D gene (6 bases). CDR3 length: 15 residues. V was cut by 1 base and J by 8 bases, with 14 bases left in between. CDR1 is SGHTA and CDR2 is FQGTGA in the germline V gene. The CDR3 is CASSLKTGWTEKLFF. In DNA, the CDR3 is TGTGCCAGCAGCTTAAAGACAGGCTGGACGGAAAAACTGTTTTTT.

In DNA, the CDR3 is TGTGCCAACCCCTTCCACAGGGGGGGGGAGACCCAGTACTTC. It encodes CANPFHRGGETQYF. The chain uses TRBV27 and TRBJ2-5, with D perhaps matching TRBD1 (8 bases). The germline V and J ends were trimmed by 10 bases and 5 bases, with 20 bases remaining between them. In germline, CDR1 is MNHEY, CDR2 SMNVEV (reference sequence). The CDR3 covers 14 residues.

The V call is TRBV24-1, the J call TRBJ1-3, with 10 bases aligning to TRBD1. The CDR3 consists of 18 residues. The ends lost 3 bases at V and 3 bases at J; junction bases unmatched: 10. Germline V lookup: CDR1 KGHDR, CDR2 SFDVKD. This CDR3 is CATSDGTRTGGVGNTIYF. CDR3 coding DNA: TGTGCCACCAGTGATGGCACCCGGACAGGGGGAGTTGGAAACACCATATATTTT.

The CDR3 sequence: CASSPGRGPSSGANVLTF. The DNA for the CDR3 is TGCGCCAGCAGCCCTGGGAGGGGACCCAGTTCTGGGGCCAACGTCCTGACTTTC. The V and J genes are TRBV5-1 and TRBJ2-6, with TRBD2 matching over 7 bases. The CDR3 covers 18 residues. Germline values: CDR1 SGHRS, CDR2 YFSETQ. J gave up 1 base and V 4 bases, and 11 bases lay outside the gene matches. The whole variable domain, filled in from reference TRBV5-1 and TRBJ2-6, reads KAGVTQTPRYLIKTRGQQVTLSCSPISGHRSVSWYQQTPGQGLQFLFEYFSETQRNKGNFPGRFSGRQFSNSRSEMNVSTLELGDSALYLCASSPGRGPSSGANVLTFGAGSRLTVL.

The chain is built from TRBV3-1 (or the pseudogene TRBV3-2) and TRBJ1-1; tentatively, D is TRBD1 (5 bases). The CDR3 is 14 amino acids. V was shortened by 6 bases and J by 4 bases, with 15 bases between the two germline ends. Per germline, CDR1 LGHDT and CDR2 YNNKEL (reference sequence). CDR3: CASRRGGTGTEAFF. In DNA, the CDR3 is TGTGCCAGCAGACGGGGAGGGACGGGCACTGAAGCTTTCTTT.

In its sample, this clone was seen a few times. J is TRBJ1-2 and V is TRBV5-6, with a tentative D call TRBD1 (5 bases). V was shortened by 2 bases and J by 3 bases, with 11 bases between the two germline ends. CDR1 is SGHDT, CDR2 YYEEEE, per germline. CDR3 length: 14 amino acids. CDR3 sequence reads: CASSFQGIDYGYTF. CDR3 DNA sequence: TGTGCCAGCAGCTTCCAGGGTATTGACTATGGCTACACCTTC. The variable domain in full, completed from reference TRBV5-6 and TRBJ1-2, reads DAGVTQSPTHLIKTRGQQVTLRCSPKSGHDTVSWYQQALGQGPQFIFQYYEEEERQRGNFPDRFSGHQFPNYSSELNVNALLLGDSALYLCASSFQGIDYGYTFGSGTRLTVV.

This clone has just one count. CDR3 in DNA: TGTGCCATCAGCCCCGGGACAGGGGGCTACGAGCAGTACTTC. Translated: CAISPGTGGYEQYF. This chain joins TRBV10-3 and TRBJ2-7, with TRBD1 matching 11 bases. Germline V gives CDR1 ENHRY, CDR2 SYGVKD. J was trimmed by 3 bases and V by 6 bases; bases with no gene match: 4. This CDR3 has 14 residues.

The chain recombines TRBV6-5 with TRBJ2-1, with 9 bases that match TRBD1. Germline loops: CDR1 MNHEY, CDR2 SVGAGI. CDR3 length: 15 residues. V shed 5 bases, J shed 3 bases, and the junction held 5 bases outside the gene matches. CDR3 region: CASSLRDRVYNEQFF. CDR3 sequence (DNA): TGTGCCAGCAGTCTCCGGGACAGGGTCTACAATGAGCAGTTCTTC.

V gene TRBV24-1 combines with J gene TRBJ1-2, with D unclear. The CDR3 covers 13 residues. Per germline, CDR1 KGHDR and CDR2 SFDVKD. The germline V and J ends were trimmed by 0 bases and 6 bases, with 7 bases remaining between them. The CDR3 loop is CATSDLGHDGYTF. CDR3 nucleotide sequence: TGTGCCACCAGTGATTTGGGGCACGATGGCTACACCTTC.

The CDR3 region is CASATDQRSEAFF. As DNA, the CDR3 is TGTGCCAGCGCAACCGACCAGAGGAGTGAAGCTTTCTTT. The chain recombines TRBV2 with TRBJ1-1; D unclear. V lost 8 bases and J lost 7, with 17 bases in between. Per germline, CDR1 SNHLY and CDR2 FYNNEI. This CDR3 contains 13 residues.

J is TRBJ2-7 and V is TRBV5-4; no reliable D call. In germline, CDR1 is SGHNT, CDR2 YYREEE (reference sequence). CDR3 length: 14 amino acids. With 9 bases removed from V and 2 bases from J, the gap between germline ends came to 18 bases. The CDR3 region has the DNA TGTGCCACCGCAAACTTGACCCAGGCCTACGAGCAGTACTTC. Residues: CATANLTQAYEQYF.

The V call is TRBV6-2 or TRBV6-3, the J call TRBJ2-7, with a weak D call TRBD1 (6 bases). V shed 6 bases and J shed 3 bases, with 15 bases lying between them. CDR3 size: 14 residues. CDR1 is MNHEY, CDR2 SVGEGT, per germline. This CDR3 is CASSDRPMGYEQYF. CDR3 sequence (DNA): TGTGCCAGCAGCGACAGGCCGATGGGCTACGAGCAGTACTTC.

The genes are TRBV10-2 and TRBJ1-6, with D hard to call. Germline values: CDR1 WSHSY, CDR2 SAAADI. V lost 0 bases and J 8 bases, leaving 11 bases between the germline ends. The CDR3 contains 15 residues. CDR3: CASSESSVQDSPLHF. The CDR3 coding sequence is TGCGCCAGCAGTGAGTCCTCAGTCCAGGATTCACCCCTCCACTTT.

The chain combines TRBV10-3 with TRBJ2-3; the match to TRBD2 covers 8 bases. The CDR3 spans 16 residues. Germline V gives CDR1 ENHRY, CDR2 SYGVKD. Trimming cost V 4 bases and J 2 bases; bases outside gene matches: 8. The CDR3, as DNA: TGTGCCATCAGTGGTCGAGCGGGGGAGCTCACAGATACGCAGTATTTT. Its protein is CAISGRAGELTDTQYF.

The chain joins TRBV24-1 to TRBJ2-2, with TRBD1 identical over 7 bases. Trimming removed 9 bases from V and 5 bases from J; junction bases left unmatched: 5. The CDR3 length is 13 residues. The V gene's germline CDR1 is KGHDR and CDR2 SFDVKD. CDR3 amino acids: CATSGQLTGELFF. The CDR3, as DNA: TGTGCCACCTCGGGACAGTTGACCGGGGAGCTGTTTTTT.

CDR3 coding DNA: TGTGCCAGCTGGGAGACTTCCCAAGAGACCCAGTACTTC. Translating it yields CASWETSQETQYF. The V and J genes are TRBV6-6 and TRBJ2-5; D might be TRBD2 (5 bases). The length of the CDR3 is 13 residues. Between the trimmed V and J ends, which lost 8 bases and 1 base, there was a span of 11 bases. The germline V gene encodes CDR1 MNHNY and CDR2 SVGAGI (reference sequence).

The V call is TRBV19, the J call TRBJ2-3; TRBD1 is a possible D gene (5 bases). The V gene lost 2 bases and the J gene lost 1 base, with 10 bases spanning the gap. In germline, CDR1 is LNHDA, CDR2 SQIVND (reference sequence). CDR3 length equals 15 residues. The CDR3 spells CASSIKGDGTDTQYF. CDR3 DNA sequence: TGTGCCAGTAGTATAAAAGGGGATGGCACAGATACGCAGTATTTT.

The chain is built from TRBV6-2 or TRBV6-3 and TRBJ1-5, with TRBD1 matching 10 bases. There are 15 residues in the CDR3. The germline CDR1 and CDR2 sequences are MNHEY and SVGEGT. V lost 0 bases, J lost 6 bases, and 2 bases stayed unmatched. CDR3 nucleotides: TGTGCCAGCAGTTACTCGGGACAGGGGATTCAGCCCCAGCATTTT. Translation gives CASSYSGQGIQPQHF.

This chain links TRBV29-1 with TRBJ1-1; D might be TRBD1 (6 bases). Germline V CDR1 and CDR2: SQVTM, ANQGSEA. V lost 4 bases to trimming and J lost 0 bases, with 18 bases between them. The CDR3 runs to 16 residues. Here the CDR3 reads CSVGGLRGRMNTEAFF. In nucleotides, the CDR3 is TGCAGCGTTGGGGGTCTCAGGGGTAGGATGAACACTGAAGCTTTCTTT.

This chain links TRBV2 with TRBJ1-2, with 7 bases matching TRBD1. V was pared by 8 bases and J by 2 bases, with 8 bases of the junction left unmatched. The CDR3 covers 14 residues. In germline, CDR1 is SNHLY, CDR2 FYNNEI. This CDR3 is CASRPGQRNYGYTF. The CDR3 DNA reads TGTGCCAGCCGACCGGGACAGAGGAACTATGGCTACACCTTC.